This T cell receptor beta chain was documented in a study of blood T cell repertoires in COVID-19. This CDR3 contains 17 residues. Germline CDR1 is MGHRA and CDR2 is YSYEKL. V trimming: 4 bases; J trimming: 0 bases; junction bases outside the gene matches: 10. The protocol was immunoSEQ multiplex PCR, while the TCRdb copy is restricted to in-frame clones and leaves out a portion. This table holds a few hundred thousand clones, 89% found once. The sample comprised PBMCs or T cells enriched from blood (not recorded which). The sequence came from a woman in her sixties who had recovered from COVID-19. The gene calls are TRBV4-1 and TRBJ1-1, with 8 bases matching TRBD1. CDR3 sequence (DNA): TGCGCCAGCAGCCCCCTAGGACAGGGCCTTATGAACACTGAAGCTTTCTTT. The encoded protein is CASSPLGQGLMNTEAFF.